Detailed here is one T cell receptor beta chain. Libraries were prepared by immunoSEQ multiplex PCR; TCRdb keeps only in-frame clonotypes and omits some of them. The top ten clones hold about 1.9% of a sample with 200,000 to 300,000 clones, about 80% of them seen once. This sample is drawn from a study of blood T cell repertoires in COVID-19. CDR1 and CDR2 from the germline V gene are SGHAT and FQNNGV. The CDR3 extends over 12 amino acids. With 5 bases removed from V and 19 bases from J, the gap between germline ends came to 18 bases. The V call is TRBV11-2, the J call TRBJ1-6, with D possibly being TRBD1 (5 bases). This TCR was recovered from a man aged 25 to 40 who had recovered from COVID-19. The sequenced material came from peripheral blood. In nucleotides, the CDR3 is TGTGCCAGCAGCATGACTCTGGGGACTTTTCACTTT. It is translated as CASSMTLGTFHF.